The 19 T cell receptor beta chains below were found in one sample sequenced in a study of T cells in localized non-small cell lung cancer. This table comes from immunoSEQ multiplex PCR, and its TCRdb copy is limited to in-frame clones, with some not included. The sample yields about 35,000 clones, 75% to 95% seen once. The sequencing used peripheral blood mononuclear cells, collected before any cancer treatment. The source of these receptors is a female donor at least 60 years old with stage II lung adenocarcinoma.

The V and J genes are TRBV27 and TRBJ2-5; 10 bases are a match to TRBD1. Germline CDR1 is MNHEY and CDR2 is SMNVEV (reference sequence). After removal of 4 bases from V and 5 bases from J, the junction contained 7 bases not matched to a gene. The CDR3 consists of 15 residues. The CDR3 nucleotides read TGTGCCAGCAGTTGGGGACAGGGGAGCGGGGAGACCCAGTACTTC. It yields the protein CASSWGQGSGETQYF.

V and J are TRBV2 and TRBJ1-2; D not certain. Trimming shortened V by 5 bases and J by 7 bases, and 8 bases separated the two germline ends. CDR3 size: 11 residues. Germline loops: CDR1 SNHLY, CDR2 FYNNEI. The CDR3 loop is CASSPGPGYTF. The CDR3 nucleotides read TGTGCCAGCAGTCCCGGTCCTGGCTACACCTTC. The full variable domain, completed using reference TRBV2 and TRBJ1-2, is EPEVTQTPSHQVTQMGQEVILRCVPISNHLYFYWYRQILGQKVEFLVSFYNNEISEKSEIFDDQFSVERPDGSNFTLKIRSTKLEDSAMYFCASSPGPGYTFGSGTRLTVV.

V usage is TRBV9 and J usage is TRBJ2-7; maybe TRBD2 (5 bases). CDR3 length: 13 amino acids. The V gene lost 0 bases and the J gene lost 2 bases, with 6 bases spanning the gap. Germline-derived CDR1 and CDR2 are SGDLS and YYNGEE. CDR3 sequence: CASSVGEPYEQYF. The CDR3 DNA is TGTGCCAGCAGCGTAGGGGAGCCCTACGAGCAGTACTTC.

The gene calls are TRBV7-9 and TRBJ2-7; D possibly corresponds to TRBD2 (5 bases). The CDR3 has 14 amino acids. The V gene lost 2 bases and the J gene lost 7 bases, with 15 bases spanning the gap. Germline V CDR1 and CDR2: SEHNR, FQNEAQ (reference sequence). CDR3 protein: CASSLLRTTGEQYF. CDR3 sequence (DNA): TGTGCCAGCAGCTTACTTCGGACGACGGGGGAGCAGTACTTC.

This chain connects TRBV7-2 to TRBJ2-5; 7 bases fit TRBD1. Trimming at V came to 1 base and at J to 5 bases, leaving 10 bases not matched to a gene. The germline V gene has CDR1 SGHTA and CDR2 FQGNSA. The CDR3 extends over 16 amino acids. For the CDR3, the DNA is TGTGCCAGCAGCTTAGGAGAGACAGGGTTCGTTGAGACCCAGTACTTC. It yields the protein CASSLGETGFVETQYF. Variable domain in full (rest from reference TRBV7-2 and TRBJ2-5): GAGVSQSPSNKVTEKGKDVELRCDPISGHTALYWYRQSLGQGLEFLIYFQGNSAPDKSGLPSDRFSAERTGGSVSTLTIQRTQQEDSAVYLCASSLGETGFVETQYFGPGTRLLVL.

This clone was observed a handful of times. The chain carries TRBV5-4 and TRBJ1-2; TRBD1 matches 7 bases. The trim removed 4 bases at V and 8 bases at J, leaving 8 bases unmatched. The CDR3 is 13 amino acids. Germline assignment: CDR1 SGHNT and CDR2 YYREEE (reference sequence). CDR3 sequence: CASSIDRDRGYTF. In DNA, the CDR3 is TGTGCCAGCAGCATAGACAGGGACCGCGGCTACACCTTC.

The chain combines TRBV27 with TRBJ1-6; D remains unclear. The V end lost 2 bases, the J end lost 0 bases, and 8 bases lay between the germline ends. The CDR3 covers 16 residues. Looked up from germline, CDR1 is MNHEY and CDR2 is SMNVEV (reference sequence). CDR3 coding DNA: TGTGCCAGCAGTTTAGATTGGTTCTCCTATAATTCACCCCTCCACTTT. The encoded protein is CASSLDWFSYNSPLHF.

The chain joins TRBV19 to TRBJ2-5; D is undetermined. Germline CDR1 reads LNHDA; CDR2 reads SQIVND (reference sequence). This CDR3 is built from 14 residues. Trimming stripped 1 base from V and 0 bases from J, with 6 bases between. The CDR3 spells CASSIGGNQETQYF. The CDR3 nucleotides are TGTGCCAGTAGTATAGGTGGGAACCAAGAGACCCAGTACTTC.

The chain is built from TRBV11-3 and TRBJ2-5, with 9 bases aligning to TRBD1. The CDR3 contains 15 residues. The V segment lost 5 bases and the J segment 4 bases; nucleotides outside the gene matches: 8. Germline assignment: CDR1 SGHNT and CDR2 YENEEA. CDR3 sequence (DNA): TGTGCCAGCAGCGGAGGGACAGGGAGAGGAGAGACCCAGTACTTC. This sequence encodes CASSGGTGRGETQYF.

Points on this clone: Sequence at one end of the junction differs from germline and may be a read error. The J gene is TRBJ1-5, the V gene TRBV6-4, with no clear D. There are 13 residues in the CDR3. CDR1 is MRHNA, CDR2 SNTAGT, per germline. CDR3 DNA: TGTGCCAGCGGTGAGGGTAGCAATCAGCCCCAGCATTTT. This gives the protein CASGEGSNQPQHF.

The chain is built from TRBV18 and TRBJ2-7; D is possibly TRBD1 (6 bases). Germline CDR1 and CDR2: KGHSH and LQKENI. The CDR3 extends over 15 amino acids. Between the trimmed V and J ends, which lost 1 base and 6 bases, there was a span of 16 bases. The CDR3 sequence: CASSPLKLRDTEQYF. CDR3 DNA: TGTGCCAGCTCACCACTAAAGTTACGGGACACCGAGCAGTACTTC.

The CDR3 loop reads CASSLELAGDEQFF. For the CDR3, the DNA is TGTGCCAGCAGTTTGGAACTAGCGGGAGATGAGCAGTTCTTC. V and J are TRBV27 and TRBJ2-1; 11 nucleotides match TRBD2. The CDR3 loop spans 14 amino acids. Germline V gene lookup returns CDR1 MNHEY and CDR2 SMNVEV (reference sequence). After removal of 3 bases from V and 8 bases from J, the junction contained 3 bases not matched to a gene.

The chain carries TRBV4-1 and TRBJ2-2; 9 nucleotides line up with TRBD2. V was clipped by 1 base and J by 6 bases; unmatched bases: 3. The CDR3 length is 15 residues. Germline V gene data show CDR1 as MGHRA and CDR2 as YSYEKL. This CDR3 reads CASSQGGGASGELFF. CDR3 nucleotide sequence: TGCGCCAGCAGCCAAGGCGGGGGGGCCTCCGGGGAGCTGTTTTTT.

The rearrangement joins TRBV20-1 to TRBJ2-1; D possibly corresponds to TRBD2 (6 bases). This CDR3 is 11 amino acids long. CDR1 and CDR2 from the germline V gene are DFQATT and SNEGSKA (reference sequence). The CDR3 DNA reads TGCATAGCGGCAGACGTCAATGAGCAGTTCTTC. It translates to CIAADVNEQFF.

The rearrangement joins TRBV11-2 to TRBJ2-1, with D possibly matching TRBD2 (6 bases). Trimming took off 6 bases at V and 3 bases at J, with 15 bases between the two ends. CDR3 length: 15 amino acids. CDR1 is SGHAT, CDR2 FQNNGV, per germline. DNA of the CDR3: TGTGCCAGCAGGGTACCGGGACTGGTCTACAATGAGCAGTTCTTC. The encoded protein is CASRVPGLVYNEQFF. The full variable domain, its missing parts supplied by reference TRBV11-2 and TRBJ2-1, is EAGVAQSPRYKIIEKRQSVAFWCNPISGHATLYWYQQILGQGPKLLIQFQNNGVVDDSQLPKDRFSAERLKGVDSTLKIQPAKLEDSAVYLCASRVPGLVYNEQFFGPGTRLTVL.

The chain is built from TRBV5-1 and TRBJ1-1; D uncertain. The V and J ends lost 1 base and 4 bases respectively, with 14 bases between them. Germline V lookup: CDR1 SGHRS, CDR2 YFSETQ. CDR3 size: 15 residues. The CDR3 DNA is TGCGCCAGCAGCTTGTCTCTTCTTCGGGGCACTGAAGCTTTCTTT. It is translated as CASSLSLLRGTEAFF.

DNA of the CDR3: TGTGCCAGTAGCGACTATCAAGAGACCCAGTACTTC. It specifies CASSDYQETQYF. This chain links TRBV19 with TRBJ2-5; D is perhaps TRBD2 (5 bases). There are 12 residues in the CDR3. V gave up 6 bases and J gave up 2 bases, with 7 bases separating them. The V gene's germline CDR1 is LNHDA and CDR2 SQIVND (reference sequence).

CDR3 residues: CASSESSYNSPLHF. The CDR3 DNA reads TGTGCCAGCTCAGAGAGCTCCTATAATTCACCCCTCCACTTT. The chain is built from TRBV18 and TRBJ1-6; D unresolved. Trimming cost V 5 bases and J 0 bases, with 5 bases left between them. The length of the CDR3 is 14 residues. The V gene's germline CDR1 is KGHSH and CDR2 LQKENI.

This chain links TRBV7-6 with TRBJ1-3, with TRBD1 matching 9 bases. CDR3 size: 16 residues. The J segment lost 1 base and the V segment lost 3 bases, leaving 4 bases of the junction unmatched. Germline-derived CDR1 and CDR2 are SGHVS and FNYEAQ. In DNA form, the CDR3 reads TGTGCCAGCAGCTTGGGACAGGGTAATTCTGGAAACACCATATATTTT. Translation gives CASSLGQGNSGNTIYF.